The rows below give T cell receptor beta chains drawn from one sample of a study of T-cell memory formation after mild COVID-19. TCRdb reprocessed the 5' RACE reads via MiXCR and lists one record per CDR3 protein. The sample has around 340,000 distinct CDR3 sequences; more than 15% are singletons. The sample comprised PBMCs or a T cell subset sorted from them (not recorded which). All receptors come from a man aged 18 to 29 who had mild COVID-19 (a few samples of this study predate the infection). Cell type and time point are not known. Each CDR3 is given with its conserved first and last residue. The D gene is left open where the match is weak. Only part of the rows carry a size: once, few, many, or a class if the clone is expanded.

d_gene | len | j_gene | v_gene | abundance | CDR3nt | CDR3aa
. | 14 | TRBJ2-7 | TRBV24-1 | . | TGTGCCACACGACGCAGGGTTTCAATCTACGAGCAGTACTTC | CATRRRVSIYEQYF
. | 16 | TRBJ2-5 | TRBV3-1 | . | TGTGCCAGCAGCCATTATAGGGCAGGTAGTAGGGAGACCCAGTACTTC | CASSHYRAGSRETQYF
. | 18 | TRBJ2-3 | TRBV20-1 | . | TGCAGTGCTCTACCCCCCAGCGGGCTGGGGAGTTACACAGATACGCAGTATTTT | CSALPPSGLGSYTDTQYF
. | 12 | TRBJ2-5 | TRBV29-1 | . | TGCAGCGTGAGACGGGACTTTAAGACCCAGTACTTC | CSVRRDFKTQYF
. | 15 | TRBJ1-5 | TRBV4-1 | . | TGCGCCAGCAGCCAAGGGATACCGTACAATCAGCCCCAGCATTTT | CASSQGIPYNQPQHF
. | 11 | TRBJ1-6 | TRBV2 | . | TGTGCCAGCAGTGACTATTCACCCCTCCACTTT | CASSDYSPLHF
. | 18 | TRBJ2-4 | TRBV7-6 | . | TGTGCCAGCAGCCCAGAGTCCCCGGGCTCTATAGCCAAAAACATTCAGTACTTC | CASSPESPGSIAKNIQYF
. | 14 | TRBJ2-3 | TRBV5-4 | few | TGTGCCAGCAGCTTGAAGGAGGGCGCAGATACGCAGTATTTT | CASSLKEGADTQYF
. | 12 | TRBJ1-2 | TRBV7-6 | . | TGTGCCAGCACCCGGGGGGGGAACGGCTACACCTTC | CASTRGGNGYTF
. | 10 | TRBJ2-1 | TRBV20-1 | few | TGCAGTGCAGCAGACAATGAGCAGTTCTTC | CSAADNEQFF
. | 14 | TRBJ1-1 | TRBV12-3/TRBV12-4 | . | TGTGCCAGCAGTTTAGGTTCCCAGGGGACTGAAGCTTTCTTT | CASSLGSQGTEAFF
TRBD1 | 16 | TRBJ1-4 | TRBV4-1 | . | TGCGCCAGCAGCCGCCTCGGACAGGCCCTTAATGAAAAACTGTTTTTT | CASSRLGQALNEKLFF
. | 15 | TRBJ1-4 | TRBV25-1 | few | TGTGCCAGCAGTGAGGGCATACCCTATAATGAAAAACTGTTTTTT | CASSEGIPYNEKLFF
. | 14 | TRBJ2-7 | TRBV28 | . | TGTGCCAGCAGTCTGGACCTAGAGGGCTACGAGCAGTACTTC | CASSLDLEGYEQYF
. | 13 | TRBJ2-3 | TRBV2 | once | TGTGCCAGCAGTGAATTCCTCACAGATACGCAGTATTTT | CASSEFLTDTQYF
. | 14 | TRBJ2-7 | TRBV7-9 | few | TGTGCCAGCAGCCCCAATGCAGGGAACTACGAGCAGTACTTC | CASSPNAGNYEQYF
TRBD1 | 14 | TRBJ1-2 | TRBV28 | few | TGTGCCAGCAGTACGGGACAGGGAAGATATGGCTACACCTTC | CASSTGQGRYGYTF
. | 13 | TRBJ1-1 | TRBV7-9 | few | TGTGCCAGCAGCTCAAGGGCGGGGATTGAAGCTTTCTTT | CASSSRAGIEAFF
. | 11 | TRBJ1-2 | TRBV2 | few | TGTGCCAGCGGGAGGCGCGATGGCTACACCTTC | CASGRRDGYTF
. | 15 | TRBJ2-2 | TRBV5-1 | few | TGCGCCAGCAGCTTGATAGCCCTGGGGACCGGGGAGCTGTTTTTT | CASSLIALGTGELFF
TRBD1 | 14 | TRBJ1-5 | TRBV7-2 | . | TGTGCCAGCAGCTCTGACAGGGTGGCTCAGCCCCAGCATTTT | CASSSDRVAQPQHF
. | 14 | TRBJ1-2 | TRBV20-1 | . | TGCAGTGCTAGAGACCAAAGGGAATCTTTGGGCTACACCTTC | CSARDQRESLGYTF
. | 13 | TRBJ2-2 | TRBV5-1 | . | TGCGCCAGCAGCTTTCAGGGGACCGGGGAGCTGTTTTTT | CASSFQGTGELFF
. | 15 | TRBJ2-5 | TRBV19 | . | TGTGCCAGTACCTTAACCGGGGGGCCACAAGAGACCCAGTACTTC | CASTLTGGPQETQYF
TRBD1 | 12 | TRBJ1-1 | TRBV29-1 | . | TGCAGCGTTGACCCAGGACAGGGAGAAGCTTTCTTT | CSVDPGQGEAFF
. | 15 | TRBJ1-1 | TRBV10-3 | . | TGTGCCATCGGGGAGCAGTTAAATGCGGGCACTGAAGCTTTCTTT | CAIGEQLNAGTEAFF
TRBD2 | 18 | TRBJ2-1 | TRBV5-1 | few | TGCGCCAGCAGCTTGTCGGCTAGCGGGGGGGCAATCTACAATGAGCAGTTCTTC | CASSLSASGGAIYNEQFF
. | 12 | TRBJ2-2 | TRBV9 | . | TGTGCCAGCAGTAAGATCACCGGGGAGCTGTTTTTT | CASSKITGELFF
TRBD1 | 15 | TRBJ1-2 | TRBV5-1 | few | TGCGCCAGCAGCTTGGCGGCGGACAGGGGGGATGGCTACACCTTC | CASSLAADRGDGYTF
. | 14 | TRBJ1-1 | TRBV30 | few | TGTGCCTGGAATGGGCAAACTATGAACACTGAAGCTTTCTTT | CAWNGQTMNTEAFF
. | 16 | TRBJ1-3 | TRBV27 | . | TGTGCCAGCAGTTTTGGGCCCCATGGCTCTGGAAACACCATATATTTT | CASSFGPHGSGNTIYF
. | 13 | TRBJ2-3 | TRBV12-3/TRBV12-4 | few | TGTGCCAGCAGTTGGGGGGCCGAAGATACGCAGTATTTT | CASSWGAEDTQYF
. | 16 | TRBJ1-1 | TRBV7-9 | few | TGTGCCAGCATTCCCGTCGAACAGGTTAGAAACACTGAAGCTTTCTTT | CASIPVEQVRNTEAFF
TRBD1 | 13 | TRBJ2-7 | TRBV7-2 | few | TGTGCCAGCAATCGGGACAGGTCCTACGAGCAGTACTTC | CASNRDRSYEQYF
. | 14 | TRBJ2-2 | TRBV12-3/TRBV12-4 | . | TGTGCCAGCAGTTTCCAGGGAGACACCGGGGAGCTGTTTTTT | CASSFQGDTGELFF
TRBD1 | 15 | TRBJ2-2 | TRBV5-1 | few | TGCGCCAGCAGCCCCGGGACAGGGGCGGCCGGGGAGCTGTTTTTT | CASSPGTGAAGELFF
. | 14 | TRBJ2-1 | TRBV5-1 | many | TGCGCCAGCAGCCTTGAGATACCTTACAATGAGCAGTTCTTC | CASSLEIPYNEQFF
. | 13 | TRBJ2-3 | TRBV29-1 | . | TGCAGCGTTGTCGCGTCTAGCACAGATACGCAGTATTTT | CSVVASSTDTQYF
. | 15 | TRBJ1-5 | TRBV20-1 | . | TGCAGTGCTAGAGTCCCCACCGAGGGCAATCAGCCCCAGCATTTT | CSARVPTEGNQPQHF
. | 15 | TRBJ2-5 | TRBV7-6 | . | TGTGCCAGCAGCCAGAATTATCAGAGCCCGTCGACCCAGTACTTC | CASSQNYQSPSTQYF
TRBD2 | 15 | TRBJ2-3 | TRBV10-3 | few | TGTGCCATCAGGACCAGCGGGGGGCGCACAGATACGCAGTATTTT | CAIRTSGGRTDTQYF
. | 14 | TRBJ1-4 | TRBV5-4 | few | TGTGCCAGCAGCCCAGGACTCGGCGGTGAAAAACTGTTTTTT | CASSPGLGGEKLFF
TRBD1 | 15 | TRBJ2-1 | TRBV5-6 | many | TGTGCCAGCAGCTTGGAGACAGGGGCCTACAATGAGCAGTTCTTC | CASSLETGAYNEQFF
. | 14 | TRBJ2-7 | TRBV11-2 | . | TGTGCCAGCAGCCAACCGACAGGAAGCTACGAGCAGTACTTC | CASSQPTGSYEQYF
TRBD2 | 14 | TRBJ2-5 | TRBV12-3/TRBV12-4 | . | TGTGCCAGCAGTTTCCCGGTCCCCCGGGGGGCCCAGTACTTC | CASSFPVPRGAQYF
. | 13 | TRBJ2-1 | TRBV6-2/TRBV6-3 | few | TGTGCCAGCAGAACCCAGGTCTGGAATGAGCAGTTCTTC | CASRTQVWNEQFF
. | 13 | TRBJ2-7 | TRBV6-5 | few | TGTGCCACCCGCAGGACAGTCTTCTACGAGCAGTACTTC | CATRRTVFYEQYF
TRBD2 | 16 | TRBJ2-3 | TRBV5-1 | many | TGCGCCAGCAGCCTTGGGACTAGCGGGTCCACAGATACGCAGTATTTT | CASSLGTSGSTDTQYF
. | 12 | TRBJ2-3 | TRBV25-1 | few | TGTGCCAGCATAGAAGGGCTGGATACGCAGTATTTT | CASIEGLDTQYF
. | 13 | TRBJ2-1 | TRBV5-1 | many | TGCGCCAGCAGCTTGGGTTTCGACAATGAGCAGTTCTTC | CASSLGFDNEQFF
. | 13 | TRBJ1-3 | TRBV3-1 | few | TGTGCCAGCAGCCAGGTTCCCGGAAACACCATATATTTT | CASSQVPGNTIYF
. | 16 | TRBJ1-1 | TRBV6-5 | few | TGTGCCAGCAGTTACGAGGGTACAGGGTTGAACACTGAAGCTTTCTTT | CASSYEGTGLNTEAFF
TRBD1 | 16 | TRBJ1-6 | TRBV4-3 | . | TGCGCCAGCAGCCAAGACACGGGACAGGGGAATTCACCCCTCCACTTT | CASSQDTGQGNSPLHF